This record looks at one TCR beta chain sequence and its context. This sample was taken from a study of response to subunit inactivated influenza vaccine. In germline, CDR1 is GTSNPN, CDR2 SVGIG (reference sequence). The CDR3 covers 14 residues. With V trimmed by 1 base and J by 7 bases, 9 bases remained unmatched. TCRdb independently ran MiXCR on the RT-PCR reads; one entry per CDR3 protein. This table holds 500,000 to 550,000 distinct CDR3 sequences, roughly a quarter found once. The data were also submitted as part of a second study, on T cells expressing NK-cell markers. According to that study: Libraries used 5'RACE template switching adding universal primer site and UMIs. Six donors had dominant NKG2C+ clonotypes that comprised about 1.0-7.5% of their CD8+ T cells.

This material consisted of CD4+ T cells sorted from PBMCs, taken 12 days after vaccination. The rearrangement links TRBV30 to TRBJ1-2, with 7 bases identical to TRBD1. The receptor's source is a man in his forties or fifties who received an inactivated influenza vaccine. The CDR3 loop is CAWSALQGSRGYTF. The CDR3 region has the DNA TGTGCCTGGAGTGCATTACAGGGGAGTCGTGGCTACACCTTC.